The present entry profiles one T cell receptor (beta chain) with its context. The data originate from a study of molecular identifiers for immune sequencing clone quantification. V dropped 3 bases and J dropped 9 bases, with 18 bases sitting between them. The CDR3 has 15 amino acids. CDR1 is KGHSH, CDR2 LQKENI, per germline. From the PCR reads, TCRdb called clonotypes with MiXCR, one entry per CDR3 protein. This table holds approximately 630,000 distinct CDR3 sequences, 25% found once. The specimen sequenced was naive CD8+ T cells from blood, with Jurkat cell RNA spiked in. Stated subset: FACS-sorted CD8+CD4-CCR7+CD45RA+ naive T cells. The chain recombines TRBV18 with TRBJ1-5, with a tentative D call TRBD1 (5 bases). The sequence came from a human donor in good health. Some libraries in this study had Jurkat cell RNA spiked in. The CDR3 nucleotides read TGTGCCAGCTCACCTCCCGGGCCAGGGAGTCGGCCCCAGCATTTT. The encoded protein is CASSPPGPGSRPQHF. The variable domain in full, completed from reference TRBV18 and TRBJ1-5, reads NAGVMQNPRHLVRRRGQEARLRCSPMKGHSHVYWYRQLPEEGLKFMVYLQKENIIDESGMPKERFSAEFPKEGPSILRIQQVVRGDSAAYFCASSPPGPGSRPQHFGDGTRLSIL.